This passage covers 29 T cell receptor beta chains from one sample sequenced in a study of monozygotic twins with cystic fibrosis. Some clones are missing from TCRdb's copy, which holds only in-frame ones; the method was immunoSEQ multiplex PCR. The sample shows some 19,000 clones, approximately 97% of them seen only once. The sequenced sample consisted of blood. The receptors were gathered from a woman between 25 and 40 years old with cystic fibrosis.

The chain combines TRBV6-5 with TRBJ2-2, with D possibly being TRBD1 (5 bases). V dropped 0 bases and J dropped 3 bases, with 8 bases sitting between them. Germline-derived CDR1 and CDR2 are MNHEY and SVGAGI. The CDR3 runs to 15 residues. CDR3 bases: TGTGCCAGCAGTTACTCGCAGGGCCACACCGGGGAGCTGTTTTTT. This encodes CASSYSQGHTGELFF.

The rearrangement joins TRBV5-6 to TRBJ1-1, with TRBD1 matching 7 bases. V lost 4 bases, J lost 5 bases, and 11 bases stayed unmatched. Germline loops: CDR1 SGHDT, CDR2 YYEEEE. This CDR3 comprises 15 residues. The CDR3 loop reads CASSPTTGRKTEAFF. CDR3 DNA sequence: TGTGCCAGCAGCCCTACGACAGGGAGGAAAACTGAAGCTTTCTTT.

This chain links TRBV19 with TRBJ1-2; D uncertain. V lost 2 bases and J lost 7, with 11 bases in between. Germline lookup yields CDR1 LNHDA and CDR2 SQIVND (reference sequence). The CDR3 extends over 13 amino acids. The chain's CDR3 is CASSIRGSLGYTF. CDR3 coding DNA: TGTGCCAGTAGTATAAGAGGGTCTCTTGGCTACACCTTC. The whole variable domain, filled in from reference TRBV19 and TRBJ1-2, reads DGGITQSPKYLFRKEGQNVTLSCEQNLNHDAMYWYRQDPGQGLRLIYYSQIVNDFQKGDIAEGYSVSREKKESFPLTVTSAQKNPTAFYLCASSIRGSLGYTFGSGTRLTVV.

V is TRBV29-1 and J is TRBJ2-3; a possible D gene is TRBD1 (5 bases). CDR3 length: 13 residues. Trimming removed 1 base at V and 2 bases at J, with 7 bases between. CDR1 and CDR2 from the germline V gene are SQVTM and ANQGSEA. The CDR3 is CSVEGQFTDTQYF. Written as DNA, the CDR3 is TGCAGCGTTGAAGGACAGTTCACAGATACGCAGTATTTT.

CDR3 DNA sequence: TGTGCCAGCAGCCCAGGCGGCTACGAGCAGTACTTC. Amino acid sequence: CASSPGGYEQYF. This chain joins TRBV9 and TRBJ2-7; D is unclear. Trimming pared 4 bases from V and 3 bases from J, leaving 8 bases between. This CDR3 has 12 residues. The V gene's germline CDR1 is SGDLS and CDR2 YYNGEE.

The rearrangement joins TRBV28 to TRBJ2-1; 7 bases are shared with TRBD2. Unmatched junction bases numbered 16, after V lost 7 bases and J lost 7 bases. This CDR3 contains 16 residues. Germline-derived CDR1 and CDR2 are MDHEN and SYDVKM. This chain's CDR3 is CASNPGRGYSLNEQFF. In DNA, the CDR3 is TGTGCCAGCAACCCGGGGAGGGGCTATTCTCTGAATGAGCAGTTCTTC.

The chain joins TRBV2 to TRBJ2-2; TRBD1 might be the D (5 bases). This CDR3 has 15 residues. Germline-derived CDR1 and CDR2 are SNHLY and FYNNEI. V dropped 4 bases and J dropped 7 bases, with 16 bases sitting between them. The CDR3: CASSGTQGMGGELFF. CDR3 DNA sequence: TGTGCCAGCAGTGGGACCCAGGGCATGGGCGGGGAGCTGTTTTTT.

The chain joins TRBV6-1 to TRBJ1-3; no reliable D call. V was pared by 0 bases and J by 2 bases, with 14 bases between. The germline V gene encodes CDR1 MNHNS and CDR2 SASEGT. The CDR3 runs to 17 residues. The CDR3 region is CASSEARTRAAGNTIYF. CDR3 nucleotide sequence: TGTGCCAGCAGTGAAGCGCGAACTCGGGCAGCTGGAAACACCATATATTTT.

The rearrangement links TRBV10-3 to TRBJ1-1; 9 bases align to TRBD1. The germline CDR1 and CDR2 sequences are ENHRY and SYGVKD. V trimming: 3 bases; J trimming: 7 bases; junction bases outside the gene matches: 6. This CDR3 has 14 amino acids. The chain's CDR3 is CAISDRQGVGEAFF. The CDR3 nucleotides read TGTGCCATCAGTGATAGACAGGGGGTAGGTGAAGCTTTCTTT.

The chain links TRBV29-1 to TRBJ1-5; D possibly corresponds to TRBD1 (6 bases). Germline values: CDR1 SQVTM, CDR2 ANQGSEA. CDR3 size: 13 residues. Trimming pared 6 bases from V and 7 bases from J, leaving 16 bases between. Here the CDR3 DNA reads TGCAGCGTCAAGCCGGGGGCCGGCCAGCCCCAGCATTTT. It encodes CSVKPGAGQPQHF. Complete variable domain (other parts from reference TRBV29-1 and TRBJ1-5): SAVISQKPSRDICQRGTSLTIQCQVDSQVTMMFWYRQQPGQSLTLIATANQGSEATYESGFVIDKFPISRPNLTFSTLTVSNMSPEDSSIYLCSVKPGAGQPQHFGDGTRLSIL.

The chain combines TRBV5-1 with TRBJ2-1; 10 nucleotides agree with TRBD1. J was trimmed by 3 bases and V by 4 bases; bases with no gene match: 10. Per germline, CDR1 SGHRS and CDR2 YFSETQ. This CDR3 region has 17 residues. CDR3 region: CASSQARQGAVYNEQFF. CDR3 in DNA: TGCGCCAGCAGCCAGGCCAGACAGGGGGCGGTCTACAATGAGCAGTTCTTC.

The V call is TRBV5-6, the J call TRBJ1-2, with D possibly being TRBD1 (5 bases). CDR3 length: 15 amino acids. Per the germline V gene, CDR1 is SGHDT and CDR2 is YYEEEE. The V end lost 2 bases, the J end lost 6 bases, and 17 bases lay between the germline ends. For the CDR3, the DNA is TGTGCCAGCAGCTTAAGACAGAGGTTTGGGAATGGCTACACCTTC. It yields the protein CASSLRQRFGNGYTF.

The chain has TRBV25-1 and TRBJ1-1; no clear D gene. V shed 8 bases and J shed 1 base, with 5 bases lying between them. The germline gives CDR1 MGHDK, CDR2 SYGVNS. This CDR3 spans 11 amino acids. The CDR3 here is CASGRNTEAFF. Here the CDR3 DNA reads TGTGCCAGCGGGAGGAACACTGAAGCTTTCTTT.

This sequence joins TRBV27 and TRBJ1-6; D is uncertain. The V gene's germline CDR1 is MNHEY and CDR2 SMNVEV (reference sequence). The CDR3 has 13 residues. The V end was cut by 10 bases, the J end by 6 bases, with 13 bases between. CDR3 coding DNA: TGTGCCACCTCTTTTAGGGTTAATTCACCCCTCCACTTT. Encoded protein: CATSFRVNSPLHF.

The chain has TRBV27 and TRBJ2-2; 7 bases are shared with TRBD1. Germline CDR1 reads MNHEY; CDR2 reads SMNVEV (reference sequence). Germline trimming cut 9 bases from V and 3 bases from J; bases unmatched to any gene: 7. The CDR3 is 14 amino acids. The CDR3 DNA sequence: TGTGCCAGTCATCATCAGGGGGACACCGGGGAGCTGTTTTTT. This gives the protein CASHHQGDTGELFF.

V gene TRBV9 combines with J gene TRBJ2-3; D could derive from TRBD1 or TRBD2 (5 bases each). Trimming shortened V by 4 bases and J by 1 base, and 16 bases separated the two germline ends. The CDR3 extends over 16 amino acids. The germline gives CDR1 SGDLS, CDR2 YYNGEE. The CDR3 loop reads CASSNGDLWGTDTQYF. CDR3 bases: TGTGCCAGCAGCAACGGGGACCTCTGGGGCACAGATACGCAGTATTTT.

This chain uses TRBV5-6 with TRBJ1-2, with 9 bases fitting TRBD1. J was trimmed by 4 bases and V by 0 bases; bases with no gene match: 7. CDR1 is SGHDT and CDR2 is YYEEEE in the germline V gene. This CDR3 contains 16 residues. Here the CDR3 reads CASSLAPGQGLYGYTF. The CDR3 DNA reads TGTGCCAGCAGCTTGGCCCCGGGACAGGGCCTCTATGGCTACACCTTC.

This sequence joins TRBV27 and TRBJ2-1, with unresolved D. CDR1 and CDR2 (germline): MNHEY, SMNVEV (reference sequence). The CDR3 is 13 residues long. The V end was cut by 0 bases, the J end by 5 bases, with 5 bases between. In DNA form, the CDR3 reads TGTGCCAGCAGTTTATCCGTTAACAATGAGCAGTTCTTC. This sequence encodes CASSLSVNNEQFF.

The rearrangement joins TRBV29-1 to TRBJ1-4; D not certain. The CDR3 sequence is 14 residues long. CDR1 is SQVTM and CDR2 is ANQGSEA in the germline V gene. Trimming cost V 7 bases and J 0 bases, with 12 bases left between them. CDR3 nucleotides: TGCAGCGGGCAAGACGGTGCAACTAATGAAAAACTGTTTTTT. Translation: CSGQDGATNEKLFF.

The chain uses TRBV4-1 and TRBJ2-3; TRBD2 matches 10 bases. J gave up 0 bases and V 6 bases, and 3 bases lay outside the gene matches. Germline loops: CDR1 MGHRA, CDR2 YSYEKL. The CDR3 covers 15 residues. CDR3 in amino acids: CASSRAGGSTDTQYF. The CDR3 region has the DNA TGCGCCAGCAGTCGAGCGGGGGGGAGCACAGATACGCAGTATTTT.

V is TRBV6-5 and J is TRBJ2-1, with D tentatively TRBD2 (7 bases). The CDR3 totals 13 residues. Germline values: CDR1 MNHEY, CDR2 SVGAGI. Trimming took 11 bases from V and 2 from J, leaving 13 bases between them. The CDR3 DNA follows: TGTGCCTCGGCGGGGGCCACCTACAATGAGCAGTTCTTC. Protein: CASAGATYNEQFF.

V gene TRBV6-5 combines with J gene TRBJ1-5; D gene ambiguous. V shed 5 bases and J shed 5 bases, with 16 bases lying between them. The CDR3 contains 15 residues. CDR1 is MNHEY and CDR2 is SVGAGI in the germline V gene. Written as DNA, the CDR3 is TGTGCCAGCAGTAAAACCGCCCGAGTAGATCAGCCCCAGCATTTT. Its translation: CASSKTARVDQPQHF.

This clone was detected once. The V gene is TRBV5-4, the J gene TRBJ2-7; 7 bases line up with TRBD1. This CDR3 is built from 16 residues. J gave up 5 bases and V 2 bases, and 13 bases lay outside the gene matches. Germline V gene lookup returns CDR1 SGHNT and CDR2 YYREEE (reference sequence). CDR3 residues: CASSLKTGPPVNEQYF. Written as DNA, the CDR3 is TGTGCCAGCAGCTTAAAGACAGGGCCGCCTGTTAACGAGCAGTACTTC.

The gene calls are TRBV28 and TRBJ1-3, with D perhaps TRBD1 (5 bases). This CDR3 is built from 15 residues. Germline CDR1 and CDR2: MDHEN and SYDVKM. Trimming removed 6 bases at V and 0 bases at J, with 12 bases between. The CDR3 DNA sequence: TGTGCCAGCAGCCCCGGGGCTATCTCTGGAAACACCATATATTTT. Its translation: CASSPGAISGNTIYF.

This sequence joins TRBV7-2 and TRBJ1-2; D gene ambiguous. Trimming removed 5 bases at V and 0 bases at J, with 7 bases between. The germline gives CDR1 SGHTA, CDR2 FQGNSA. The CDR3 consists of 13 residues. CDR3 bases: TGTGCCAGCAGCCAACACTCTAACTATGGCTACACCTTC. The encoded protein is CASSQHSNYGYTF.

The genes are TRBV2 and TRBJ1-2; 7 positions match TRBD1. CDR1 and CDR2 from the germline V gene are SNHLY and FYNNEI. V lost 6 bases and J lost 7; bases outside the gene matches: 17. The CDR3 sequence is 16 residues long. DNA of the CDR3: TGTGCCAGCAGCGGAATACCGAGCAACCAGGGGGGTGGCTACACCTTC. It yields the protein CASSGIPSNQGGGYTF.

The chain combines TRBV7-8 with TRBJ1-6; possible D gene TRBD1, 5 bases. There are 15 residues in the CDR3. CDR1 and CDR2 from the germline V gene are SGHVS and FQNEAQ. Trimming took off 5 bases at V and 6 bases at J, with 14 bases between the two ends. The CDR3 nucleotides read TGTGCCAGCAGCCCTGGGGCCAGTTTTAATTCACCCCTCCACTTT. As protein: CASSPGASFNSPLHF.

The gene calls are TRBV14 and TRBJ1-2; 9 nucleotides align to TRBD1. The CDR3 is made up of 13 amino acids. Per the germline V gene, CDR1 is SGHDN and CDR2 is FVKESK. Germline trimming cut 4 bases from V and 8 bases from J; bases unmatched to any gene: 5. DNA of the CDR3: TGTGCCAGCAGCCCACGGACAGGGGACGGCTACACCTTC. Encoded protein: CASSPRTGDGYTF.

The chain carries TRBV7-8 and TRBJ1-1; D call uncertain. V lost 1 base and J lost 1, with 10 bases in between. The CDR3 sequence is 15 residues long. Germline V gives CDR1 SGHVS, CDR2 FQNEAQ. The CDR3 DNA reads as TGTGCCAGCAGCTTAGTGGTGACCACGAACACTGAAGCTTTCTTT. The encoded protein is CASSLVVTTNTEAFF.